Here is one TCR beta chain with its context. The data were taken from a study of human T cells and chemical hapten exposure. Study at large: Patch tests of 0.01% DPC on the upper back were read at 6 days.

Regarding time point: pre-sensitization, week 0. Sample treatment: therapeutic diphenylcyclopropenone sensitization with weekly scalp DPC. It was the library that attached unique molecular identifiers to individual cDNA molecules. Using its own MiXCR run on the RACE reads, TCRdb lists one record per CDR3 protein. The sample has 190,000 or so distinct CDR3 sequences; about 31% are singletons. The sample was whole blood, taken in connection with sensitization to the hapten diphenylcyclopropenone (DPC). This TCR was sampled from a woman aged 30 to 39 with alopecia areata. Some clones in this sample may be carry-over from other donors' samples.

CDR3 loop: CASSLSGQGGGGYTF. CDR3 sequence (DNA): TGTGCCAGCAGTTTATCGGGACAGGGGGGAGGTGGCTACACCTTC. V is TRBV28 and J is TRBJ1-2; 11 bases line up with TRBD1. The CDR3 runs 15 residues. CDR1 and CDR2 (germline): MDHEN, SYDVKM. Trimming took 1 base from V and 7 from J; bases not matched to a gene: 5.